These 14 T cell receptor beta chains originate from one sample sequenced in a study of cytomegalovirus exposure and HLA in healthy donors (dated by TCRdb to 2016 to 2017). Library preparation used the immunoSEQ multiplex PCR assay. For the multiplex PCR, a mixture combining 60 forward primers for TCR Vbeta segments and 13 reverse primers for TCR Jbeta segments was used. TCRdb carries this immuneACCESS record with in-frame sequences only. Its versions omit some clonotypes, under half of them owing to an unresolved V gene in the studies checked, with the rest unexplained. In this sample the table shows 150,000 or so clones, about 80% of which occur a single time. About 6.4% of the sample belongs to the ten largest clones. Input material: PBMCs. Every receptor here comes from a man aged 40-55 years in good health and CMV-seropositive.

In this sample, this clone turned up a few times. The chain couples TRBV4-2 to TRBJ1-4; no definite D call. The germline CDR1 and CDR2 sequences are LGHNA and YNFKEQ. This CDR3 contains 16 residues. Trimming took off 4 bases at V and 8 bases at J, with 20 bases between the two ends. The CDR3 is CASSPQQSRAREKLFF. CDR3 sequence (DNA): TGTGCCAGCAGCCCACAACAGAGCAGAGCCAGGGAAAAACTGTTTTTT.

V and J are TRBV7-3 and TRBJ1-1, with 8 nucleotides matching TRBD1. Germline V CDR1 and CDR2: SGHTA, FQGTGA. The CDR3 loop spans 13 amino acids. V lost 5 bases and J lost 5; bases outside the gene matches: 4. CDR3 DNA sequence: TGTGCCAGCAGCCCTACAGGGGGGACTGAAGCTTTCTTT. Protein sequence: CASSPTGGTEAFF.

Worth noting for this clone: The sample contains more than one DNA sequence encoding this CDR3. The chain uses TRBV9 and TRBJ2-5; TRBD2 is a possible D gene (5 bases). With 0 bases removed from V and 4 bases from J, the gap between germline ends came to 7 bases. Germline V gene data show CDR1 as SGDLS and CDR2 as YYNGEE. The CDR3 contains 13 residues. The CDR3 DNA sequence: TGTGCCAGCAGCGTAGGGGAGTTAGAGACCCAGTACTTC. Amino acids: CASSVGELETQYF.

The rearrangement uses TRBV10-3 and TRBJ2-2, with D possibly matching TRBD2 (6 bases). The V gene's germline CDR1 is ENHRY and CDR2 SYGVKD. Trimming shortened V by 2 bases and J by 6 bases, and 10 bases separated the two germline ends. The CDR3 has 14 residues. The CDR3 region is CAISEREKAGELFF. CDR3 coding DNA: TGTGCCATCAGTGAGCGGGAGAAGGCCGGGGAGCTGTTTTTT.

The rearrangement uses TRBV7-8 and TRBJ1-1; D is possibly TRBD1 (5 bases). Deletions cut 0 bases from V and 5 bases from J, with 16 bases between. Germline V gene lookup returns CDR1 SGHVS and CDR2 FQNEAQ. This CDR3 region has 16 residues. The CDR3 protein is CASSLAPGGWGTEAFF. For the CDR3, the DNA is TGTGCCAGCAGCTTAGCGCCTGGAGGGTGGGGGACTGAAGCTTTCTTT.

The chain has TRBV6-5 and TRBJ1-1, with 7 bases matching TRBD1. The CDR3 contains 13 residues. Germline-derived CDR1 and CDR2 are MNHEY and SVGAGI. Losses at the gene ends were 6 bases for V and 2 bases for J; bases not matched to a gene: 3. CDR3 residues: CASSWDSNTEAFF. Here the CDR3 DNA reads TGTGCCAGCAGCTGGGACAGCAACACTGAAGCTTTCTTT.

V gene TRBV27 combines with J gene TRBJ2-7, with D perhaps matching TRBD1 (6 bases). Trimming removed 6 bases from V and 4 bases from J, with 19 bases in between. This CDR3 contains 15 residues. CDR1 MNHEY and CDR2 SMNVEV come from the germline V gene (reference sequence). CDR3 DNA: TGTGCCAGCAGACCCTGGTGGGAGACAGGTTACGAGCAGTACTTC. Its translation is CASRPWWETGYEQYF.

The chain has TRBV5-1 and TRBJ1-1, with 9 bases lining up with TRBD1. V gave up 5 bases and J gave up 6 bases; unmatched junction bases: 20. Germline lookup yields CDR1 SGHRS and CDR2 YFSETQ. The CDR3 extends over 18 amino acids. The CDR3 sequence is CASRYHGTGYIGSSEAFF. In DNA, the CDR3 is TGCGCCAGCAGGTACCACGGGACAGGGTACATAGGATCCTCTGAAGCTTTCTTT.

This clone was observed a few times. This rearrangement joins TRBV10-3 to TRBJ1-2, with 9 bases aligning to TRBD1. Germline V gene sequence: CDR1 ENHRY, CDR2 SYGVKD. The CDR3 totals 15 residues. V shed 0 bases and J 8 bases; nucleotides not matched to a gene: 7. The CDR3 is CAISESLGTGNGYTF. CDR3 in DNA: TGTGCCATCAGTGAGTCACTCGGGACAGGGAACGGCTACACCTTC.

DNA for the CDR3: TGCGCCAGCAGCTCCATAGCGGGAGAGGCCTACGAGCAGTACTTC. This translates into CASSSIAGEAYEQYF. The chain combines TRBV5-1 with TRBJ2-7; 9 positions match TRBD2. Germline V gene sequence: CDR1 SGHRS, CDR2 YFSETQ. The CDR3 has 15 amino acids. Germline trimming cut 3 bases from V and 2 bases from J; bases unmatched to any gene: 6.

The count of this clone is one. The chain carries TRBV15 and TRBJ2-1, with 7 bases that match TRBD2. Germline V lookup: CDR1 LNHNV, CDR2 YYDKDF (reference sequence). J lost 2 bases, V lost 5 bases, and 6 bases had no gene match. The CDR3 has 15 amino acids. The CDR3 here is CATSGPSGTYNEQFF. Written as DNA, the CDR3 is TGTGCCACCAGCGGGCCTAGCGGTACCTACAATGAGCAGTTCTTC.

This chain uses TRBV7-8 with TRBJ1-5; D is ambiguous. The CDR3 has 17 residues. V lost 2 bases, J lost 0 bases, and 14 bases lay in between. Looked up from germline, CDR1 is SGHVS and CDR2 is FQNEAQ. CDR3 loop: CASSLSGWAVSNQPQHF. The CDR3 nucleotides are TGTGCCAGCAGCTTAAGTGGGTGGGCAGTTAGCAATCAGCCCCAGCATTTT.

V gene TRBV5-1 combines with J gene TRBJ2-3, with 7 bases that match TRBD1. The CDR3 consists of 15 residues. Germline trimming cut 3 bases from V and 3 bases from J; bases unmatched to any gene: 7. Looked up from germline, CDR1 is SGHRS and CDR2 is YFSETQ. Written as DNA, the CDR3 is TGCGCCAGCAGCTCCCGGGGACAGCCAACAGATACGCAGTATTTT. This sequence encodes CASSSRGQPTDTQYF.

The rearrangement links TRBV29-1 to TRBJ2-5; D uncertain. V lost 7 bases and J 2 bases, leaving 8 bases between the germline ends. The CDR3 loop spans 11 amino acids. Per the germline V gene, CDR1 is SQVTM and CDR2 is ANQGSEA. The DNA for the CDR3 is TGCAGCGGGTTGGAGCAAGAGACCCAGTACTTC. This encodes CSGLEQETQYF.